The next 26 T cell receptor beta chains were all read from a single sample in a study of blood T cells in healthy people across ages. Combining a sample-barcoded 5' primer with a J-beta primer mix, a second PCR ran for about 6 to 11 cycles. TCRdb re-called the 5' RACE reads with MiXCR, one entry per CDR3 protein. The sample shows some 780,000 distinct CDR3 sequences, about 61% of them seen only once. Sequencing was performed on blood. All receptors come from a man in his forties in good health.

This clonotype was seen only a few times. The CDR3 coding sequence is TGTGCCAGCAGACTCACAGGCGGTAAGGAGCAGTACTTC. Amino acids: CASRLTGGKEQYF. This chain connects TRBV14 to TRBJ2-7; possibly TRBD1 for D (5 bases). The germline CDR1 and CDR2 sequences are SGHDN and FVKESK. Trimming cost V 6 bases and J 7 bases, with 16 bases left between them. The CDR3 totals 13 residues. Drawing the rest from reference TRBV14 and TRBJ2-7, the complete variable domain is EAGVTQFPSHSVIEKGQTVTLRCDPISGHDNLYWYRRVMGKEIKFLLHFVKESKQDESGMPNNRFLAERTGGTYSTLKVQPAELEDSGVYFCASRLTGGKEQYFGPGTRLTVT.

Written as DNA, the CDR3 is TGTGCCAGCAGTGTTAGTAAGGAGACCCAGTACTTC. It yields the protein CASSVSKETQYF. The V call is TRBV2, the J call TRBJ2-5; D unclear. The CDR3 covers 12 residues. The V gene lost 4 bases and the J gene lost 5 bases, with 8 bases spanning the gap. The germline CDR1 and CDR2 sequences are SNHLY and FYNNEI.

The V and J genes are TRBV6-1 and TRBJ2-5; D perhaps matches TRBD2 (5 bases). This CDR3 spans 15 amino acids. CDR1 and CDR2 from the germline V gene are MNHNS and SASEGT. In nucleotides, the CDR3 is TGTGCTATTTCTCCCGGGAATAGGGCCCAAGAGACCCAGTACTTC. This codes for CAISPGNRAQETQYF.

There are a few counts of this clonotype. This rearrangement joins TRBV10-3 to TRBJ2-4; weak D call: TRBD2 (6 bases). V dropped 0 bases and J dropped 3 bases, with 12 bases sitting between them. The CDR3 covers 16 residues. Germline CDR1 is ENHRY and CDR2 is SYGVKD. CDR3 bases: TGTGCCATCAGTGAGTCCCAAAGGGACTTCAAAAACATTCAGTACTTC. It codes for CAISESQRDFKNIQYF.

This clonotype was seen a handful of times. The chain couples TRBV28 to TRBJ2-3; D not resolved. V lost 4 bases and J lost 2, with 13 bases in between. Germline V gives CDR1 MDHEN, CDR2 SYDVKM. This CDR3 is 15 amino acids long. This CDR3 is CASSSFGGYTDTQYF. CDR3 nucleotides: TGTGCCAGCAGTTCGTTTGGTGGTTACACAGATACGCAGTATTTT.

The chain is built from TRBV7-2 and TRBJ2-7, with TRBD1 identical over 8 bases. Germline V gives CDR1 SGHTA, CDR2 FQGNSA. With V trimmed by 5 bases and J by 4 bases, 4 bases remained unmatched. The length of the CDR3 is 13 residues. Written as DNA, the CDR3 is TGTGCCAGCAGCACCAGACAGGGGTACGAGCAGTACTTC. Protein sequence: CASSTRQGYEQYF.

This chain connects TRBV7-2 to TRBJ2-3; the match to TRBD1 covers 7 bases. With V trimmed by 5 bases and J by 4 bases, 9 bases remained unmatched. This CDR3 spans 15 amino acids. Germline values: CDR1 SGHTA, CDR2 FQGNSA. The CDR3 protein is CASSQGTVKPDTQYF. The CDR3, as DNA: TGTGCCAGCAGCCAAGGGACAGTAAAACCAGATACGCAGTATTTT.

Comments on this clonotype: At one end, the junction sequence differs from germline, possibly due to a read error. This chain joins TRBV27 and TRBJ2-3; D perhaps matches TRBD2 (5 bases). Looked up from germline, CDR1 is MNHEY and CDR2 is SMNVEV (reference sequence). The CDR3 loop spans 13 amino acids. Here the CDR3 reads CVSSFIEGSGQYF. The CDR3 nucleotides read TGTGTCAGCAGTTTTATTGAGGGATCAGGTCAGTATTTT.

This sequence joins TRBV29-1 and TRBJ1-1, with D possibly matching TRBD1 (5 bases). The CDR3 covers 14 residues. The germline V and J ends were trimmed by 3 bases and 0 bases, with 11 bases remaining between them. Germline CDR1 and CDR2: SQVTM and ANQGSEA. The CDR3 spells CSVDRGTVNTEAFF. The DNA for the CDR3 is TGCAGCGTTGACCGCGGGACGGTGAACACTGAAGCTTTCTTT.

This sequence joins TRBV21-1 and TRBJ2-4; the table names TRBD1, a call not compared with the DNA. TRBV21-1 is flagged as a pseudogene. This CDR3 region has 16 residues. The CDR3 is CASSGGEWGAKNIQYF. For the CDR3, the DNA is TGTGCCAGCAGCGGGGGGGAATGGGGGGCCAAAAACATTCAGTACTTC.

The gene calls are TRBV30 and TRBJ1-5, with 9 bases fitting TRBD1. The CDR3 has 13 amino acids. The V gene end was trimmed by 5 bases and the J gene end by 3 bases; junction bases not matched to a gene: 2. Germline assignment: CDR1 GTSNPN and CDR2 SVGIG (reference sequence). The CDR3 DNA follows: TGTGCCTGGGGGACAGGGTACAATCAGCCCCAGCATTTT. This codes for CAWGTGYNQPQHF.

The chain combines TRBV6-5 with TRBJ1-1, with 7 bases fitting TRBD1. Germline V lookup: CDR1 MNHEY, CDR2 SVGAGI. Losses at the gene ends were 6 bases for V and 2 bases for J; bases not matched to a gene: 6. The CDR3 contains 14 residues. The CDR3 DNA sequence: TGTGCCAGCAGGAGGACAGGCCCCAACACTGAAGCTTTCTTT. Its protein is CASRRTGPNTEAFF.

The rearrangement joins TRBV7-2 to TRBJ1-6; 11 bases align to TRBD1. The germline V gene encodes CDR1 SGHTA and CDR2 FQGNSA. V was pared by 3 bases and J by 9 bases, with 4 bases of the junction left unmatched. The CDR3 length is 15 residues. In DNA, the CDR3 is TGTGCCAGCAGCTTGGGACAGGGGGTAGGTTCACCCCTCCACTTT. This gives the protein CASSLGQGVGSPLHF.

This clonotype was counted once. This chain links TRBV7-2 with TRBJ2-2; 7 bases fit TRBD2. V lost 5 bases, J lost 4 bases, and 7 bases stayed unmatched. The V gene's germline CDR1 is SGHTA and CDR2 FQGNSA. CDR3 length: 15 residues. The CDR3 reads CASSPRLAVTGELFF. The CDR3 nucleotides are TGTGCCAGCAGCCCACGACTAGCCGTCACCGGGGAGCTGTTTTTT.

V usage is TRBV28 and J usage is TRBJ2-4; the match to TRBD2 covers 12 bases. J was trimmed by 1 base and V by 6 bases; bases with no gene match: 7. This CDR3 has 17 residues. In germline, CDR1 is MDHEN, CDR2 SYDVKM. The CDR3 loop is CASRGTSGWGAKNIQYF. The CDR3 DNA is TGTGCCAGCAGGGGGACTAGCGGGTGGGGGGCCAAAAACATTCAGTACTTC.

As to this clonotype: Given a much more abundant clone one base away, this may be a read error. J is TRBJ2-5 and V is TRBV3-1; D is ambiguous. Germline CDR1 LGHDT, CDR2 YNNKEL (reference sequence). CDR3 length: 12 residues. The V and J ends lost 3 bases and 11 bases respectively, with 13 bases between them. The CDR3 reads CASSQSRNKQYF. The CDR3 DNA sequence: TGTGCCAGCAGCCAGAGCCGTAACAAGCAGTACTTC.

The genes are TRBV7-2 and TRBJ2-5; 7 bases agree with TRBD1. With 2 bases clipped from V and 5 bases from J, the junction kept 17 bases outside the gene matches. The CDR3 sequence is 18 residues long. The V gene's germline CDR1 is SGHTA and CDR2 FQGNSA. DNA for the CDR3: TGTGCCAGCAGCTTACAGTCAAGGGGGCAGGGGGTGGGGGAGACCCAGTACTTC. It specifies CASSLQSRGQGVGETQYF.

This clonotype came up a few times. The rearrangement joins TRBV11-2 to TRBJ2-6; 8 nucleotides line up with TRBD1. The CDR3 contains 21 residues. The germline V gene has CDR1 SGHAT and CDR2 FQNNGV. J gave up 0 bases and V 4 bases, and 17 bases lay outside the gene matches. CDR3 sequence (DNA): TGTGCCAGCAGCTCCGTAAAGTTGGACAGGGCACGTTTCTCTGGGGCCAACGTCCTGACTTTC. It yields the protein CASSSVKLDRARFSGANVLTF.

This chain joins TRBV27 and TRBJ1-2; D is ambiguous. V lost 3 bases and J 8 bases, leaving 16 bases between the germline ends. The CDR3 is 14 residues long. Per the germline V gene, CDR1 is MNHEY and CDR2 is SMNVEV (reference sequence). The CDR3 loop reads CASSLQGLVGGYTF. The CDR3 nucleotides read TGTGCCAGCAGTTTGCAAGGTCTCGTTGGGGGCTACACCTTC.

This chain joins TRBV6-2 or TRBV6-3 and TRBJ2-5; a weak D match, TRBD2 (6 bases). Germline CDR1 reads MNHEY; CDR2 reads SVGEGT. This CDR3 has 13 residues. Trimming shortened V by 5 bases and J by 5 bases, and 12 bases separated the two germline ends. CDR3 DNA: TGTGCCAGCAGTCCGCCGGGACTTGAGACCCAGTACTTC. Translating gives CASSPPGLETQYF.

This clonotype was seen more than once but under ten times. This chain joins TRBV7-2 and TRBJ2-3; D remains unclear. CDR3 length equals 12 residues. Trimming left V 1 base short and J 10 bases short, with 9 bases between. CDR1 SGHTA and CDR2 FQGNSA come from the germline V gene. CDR3 protein: CASSLGATAQYF. The CDR3 nucleotides are TGTGCCAGCAGCTTAGGGGCAACGGCGCAGTATTTT.

The gene calls are TRBV6-2 or TRBV6-3 and TRBJ2-5, with TRBD1 identical over 10 bases. The CDR3 runs to 14 residues. Trimming removed 6 bases from V and 5 bases from J; junction bases left unmatched: 6. Germline V lookup: CDR1 MNHEY, CDR2 SVGEGT. CDR3 amino acids: CASRPDRGQETQYF. The CDR3 DNA reads TGTGCCAGCAGGCCCGACAGGGGGCAGGAGACCCAGTACTTC.

The chain uses TRBV7-9 and TRBJ2-6, with TRBD2 matching 8 bases. The CDR3 covers 19 residues. The germline gives CDR1 SEHNR, CDR2 FQNEAQ (reference sequence). J was trimmed by 4 bases and V by 5 bases; bases with no gene match: 16. The DNA for the CDR3 is TGTGCCAGCAGCCCCCAGAAGTTAGCGGGGACGGGGGGGGCCAACGTCCTGACTTTC. This codes for CASSPQKLAGTGGANVLTF.

The chain uses TRBV6-1 and TRBJ1-6; 10 positions match TRBD1. Trimming at V came to 6 bases and at J to 5 bases, leaving 4 bases not matched to a gene. The CDR3 has 15 residues. Germline values: CDR1 MNHNS, CDR2 SASEGT. The CDR3 sequence: CASRAGQGNNSPLHF. The CDR3 coding sequence is TGTGCCAGCAGAGCGGGACAGGGGAATAATTCACCCCTCCACTTT.

This chain uses TRBV3-1 with TRBJ1-1; D not certain. Between the trimmed V and J ends, which lost 1 base and 7 bases, there was a span of 13 bases. Germline V lookup: CDR1 LGHDT, CDR2 YNNKEL (reference sequence). This CDR3 has 14 residues. CDR3 DNA sequence: TGTGCCAGCAGCCAAGTCGTTTGGGGAGGTGAAGCTTTCTTT. Amino acid sequence: CASSQVVWGGEAFF.

V and J are TRBV20-1 and TRBJ2-1; D remains unclear. The ends were cut back, 3 bases at V and 2 bases at J, with 11 bases in the middle. CDR1 and CDR2 (germline): DFQATT, SNEGSKA (reference sequence). This CDR3 is 14 amino acids long. DNA of the CDR3: TGCAGTGCTAGTCTGGCAACAACCTACAATGAGCAGTTCTTC. This codes for CSASLATTYNEQFF.